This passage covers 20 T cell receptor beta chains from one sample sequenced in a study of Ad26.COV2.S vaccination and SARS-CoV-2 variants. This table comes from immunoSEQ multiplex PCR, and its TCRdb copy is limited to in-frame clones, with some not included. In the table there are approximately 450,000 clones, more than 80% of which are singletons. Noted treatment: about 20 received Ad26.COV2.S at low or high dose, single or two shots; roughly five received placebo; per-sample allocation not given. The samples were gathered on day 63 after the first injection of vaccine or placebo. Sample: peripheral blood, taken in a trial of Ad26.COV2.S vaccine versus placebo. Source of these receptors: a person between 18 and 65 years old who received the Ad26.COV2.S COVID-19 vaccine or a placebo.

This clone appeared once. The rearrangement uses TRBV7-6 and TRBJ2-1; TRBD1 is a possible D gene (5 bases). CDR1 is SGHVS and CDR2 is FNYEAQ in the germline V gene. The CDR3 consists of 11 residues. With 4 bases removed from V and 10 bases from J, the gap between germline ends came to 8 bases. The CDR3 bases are TGTGCCAGCAGCTCCCGACAGGAGCAGTTCTTC. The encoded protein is CASSSRQEQFF.

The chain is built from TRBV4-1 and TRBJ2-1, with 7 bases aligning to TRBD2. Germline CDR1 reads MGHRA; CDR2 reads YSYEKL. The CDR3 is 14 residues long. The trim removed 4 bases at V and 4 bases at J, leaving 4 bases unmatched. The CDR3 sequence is CASSPGLHYNEQFF. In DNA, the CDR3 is TGCGCCAGCAGCCCGGGACTACATTACAATGAGCAGTTCTTC.

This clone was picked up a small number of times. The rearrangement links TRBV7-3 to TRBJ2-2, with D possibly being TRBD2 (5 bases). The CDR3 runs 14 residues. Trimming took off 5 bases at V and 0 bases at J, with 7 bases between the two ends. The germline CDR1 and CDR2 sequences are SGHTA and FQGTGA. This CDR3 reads CASSQDSNTGELFF. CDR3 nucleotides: TGTGCCAGCAGCCAGGACTCGAACACCGGGGAGCTGTTTTTT.

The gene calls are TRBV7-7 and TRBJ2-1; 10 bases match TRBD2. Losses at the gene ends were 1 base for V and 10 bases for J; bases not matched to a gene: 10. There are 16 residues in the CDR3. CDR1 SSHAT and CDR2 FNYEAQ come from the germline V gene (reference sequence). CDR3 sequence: CASSLGAAGGGGEQFF. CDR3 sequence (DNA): TGTGCCAGCAGCTTAGGCGCAGCGGGAGGGGGGGGCGAGCAGTTCTTC.

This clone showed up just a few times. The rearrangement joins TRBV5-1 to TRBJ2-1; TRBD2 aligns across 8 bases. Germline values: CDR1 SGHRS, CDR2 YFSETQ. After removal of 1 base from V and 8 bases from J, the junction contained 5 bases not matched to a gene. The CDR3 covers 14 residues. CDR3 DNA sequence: TGCGCCAGCAGCTTGAGCGGGAGTAGCCATGAGCAGTTCTTC. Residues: CASSLSGSSHEQFF.

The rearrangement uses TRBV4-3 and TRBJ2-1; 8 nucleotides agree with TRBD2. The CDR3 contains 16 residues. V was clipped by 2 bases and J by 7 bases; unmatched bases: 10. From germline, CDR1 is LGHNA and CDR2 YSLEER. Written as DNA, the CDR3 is TGCGCCAGCAGCCAAAACCTGGGACTAGTAATAAATGAGCAGTTCTTC. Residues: CASSQNLGLVINEQFF.

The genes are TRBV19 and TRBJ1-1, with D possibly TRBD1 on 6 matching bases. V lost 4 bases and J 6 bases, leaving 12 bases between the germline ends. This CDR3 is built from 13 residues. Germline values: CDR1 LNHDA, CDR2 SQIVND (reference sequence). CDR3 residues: CASSTPGVSEAFF. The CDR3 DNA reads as TGTGCCAGTAGTACCCCAGGGGTTTCTGAAGCTTTCTTT.

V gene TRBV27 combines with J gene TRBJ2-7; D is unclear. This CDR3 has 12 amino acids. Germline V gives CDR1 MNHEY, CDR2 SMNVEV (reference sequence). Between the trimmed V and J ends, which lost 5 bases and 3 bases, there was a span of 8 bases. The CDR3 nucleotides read TGTGCCAGCAGTCGCCTGCTCTACGAGCAGTACTTC. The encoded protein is CASSRLLYEQYF.

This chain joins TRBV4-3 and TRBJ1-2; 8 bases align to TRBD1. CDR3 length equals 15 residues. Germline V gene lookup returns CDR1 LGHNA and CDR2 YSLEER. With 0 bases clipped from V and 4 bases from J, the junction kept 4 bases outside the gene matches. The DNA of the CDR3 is TGCGCCAGCAGCCAAGACCCGACAGGGGTCTATGGCTACACCTTC. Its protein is CASSQDPTGVYGYTF.

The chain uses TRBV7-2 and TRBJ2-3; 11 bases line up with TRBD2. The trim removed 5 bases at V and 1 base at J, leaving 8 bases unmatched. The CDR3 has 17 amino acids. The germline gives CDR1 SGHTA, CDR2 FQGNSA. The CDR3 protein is CASSMRGGLAGTDTQYF. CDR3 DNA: TGTGCCAGCAGCATGAGGGGGGGACTAGCGGGCACAGATACGCAGTATTTT.

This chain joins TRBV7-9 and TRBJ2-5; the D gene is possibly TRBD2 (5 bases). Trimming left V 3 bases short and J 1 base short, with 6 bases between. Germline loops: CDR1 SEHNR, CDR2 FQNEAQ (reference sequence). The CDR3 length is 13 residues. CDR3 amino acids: CASSFAGQETQYF. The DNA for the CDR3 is TGTGCCAGCAGCTTCGCGGGCCAAGAGACCCAGTACTTC.

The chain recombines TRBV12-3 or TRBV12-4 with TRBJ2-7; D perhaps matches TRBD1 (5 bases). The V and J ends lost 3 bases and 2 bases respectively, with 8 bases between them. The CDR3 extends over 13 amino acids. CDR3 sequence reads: CASSLSTAYEQYF. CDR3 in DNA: TGTGCCAGCAGTTTGTCGACAGCCTACGAGCAGTACTTC.

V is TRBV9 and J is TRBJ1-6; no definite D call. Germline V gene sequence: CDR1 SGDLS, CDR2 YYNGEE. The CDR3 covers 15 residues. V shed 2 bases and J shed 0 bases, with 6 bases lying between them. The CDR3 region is CASSVFSSYNSPLHF. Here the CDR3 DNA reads TGTGCCAGCAGCGTCTTTAGCTCCTATAATTCACCCCTCCACTTT.

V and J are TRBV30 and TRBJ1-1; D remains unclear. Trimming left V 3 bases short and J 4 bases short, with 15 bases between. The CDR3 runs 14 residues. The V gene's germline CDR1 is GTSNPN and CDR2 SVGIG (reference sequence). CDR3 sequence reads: CAWRVRRSATEAFF. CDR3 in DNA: TGTGCCTGGAGGGTGCGGAGGAGTGCCACTGAAGCTTTCTTT.

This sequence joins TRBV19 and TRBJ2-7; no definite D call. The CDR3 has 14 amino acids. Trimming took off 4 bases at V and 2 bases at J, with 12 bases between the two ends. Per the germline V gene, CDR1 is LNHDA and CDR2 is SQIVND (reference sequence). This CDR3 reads CASSTTLVTYEQYF. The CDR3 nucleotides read TGTGCCAGTAGTACAACACTGGTTACCTACGAGCAGTACTTC.

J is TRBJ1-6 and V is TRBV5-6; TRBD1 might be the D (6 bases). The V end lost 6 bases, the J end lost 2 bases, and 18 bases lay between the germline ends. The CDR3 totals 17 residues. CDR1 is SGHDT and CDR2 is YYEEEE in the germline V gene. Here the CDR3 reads CASTKGGVFTYNSPLHF. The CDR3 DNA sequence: TGTGCCAGCACCAAAGGGGGGGTATTTACCTATAATTCACCCCTCCACTTT.

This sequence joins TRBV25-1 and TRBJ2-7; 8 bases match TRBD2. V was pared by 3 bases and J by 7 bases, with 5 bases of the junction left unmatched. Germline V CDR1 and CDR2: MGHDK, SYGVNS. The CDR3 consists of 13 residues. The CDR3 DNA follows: TGTGCCAGCAGTGATAGCGGGAACAGGGAGCAGTACTTC. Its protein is CASSDSGNREQYF.

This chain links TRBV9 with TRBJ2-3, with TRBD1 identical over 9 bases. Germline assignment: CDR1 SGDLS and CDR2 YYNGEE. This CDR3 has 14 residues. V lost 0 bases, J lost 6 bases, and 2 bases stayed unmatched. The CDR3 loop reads CASSVGDRGDTQYF. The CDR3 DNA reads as TGTGCCAGCAGCGTAGGAGACAGGGGGGATACGCAGTATTTT.

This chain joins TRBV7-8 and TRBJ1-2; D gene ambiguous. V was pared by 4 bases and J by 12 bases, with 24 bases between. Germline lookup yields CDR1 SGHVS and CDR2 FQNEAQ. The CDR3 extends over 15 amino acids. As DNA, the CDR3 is TGTGCCAGCAGCTCGTCTCGCGCGCCCCGGTTTGTGAACACCTTC. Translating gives CASSSSRAPRFVNTF.

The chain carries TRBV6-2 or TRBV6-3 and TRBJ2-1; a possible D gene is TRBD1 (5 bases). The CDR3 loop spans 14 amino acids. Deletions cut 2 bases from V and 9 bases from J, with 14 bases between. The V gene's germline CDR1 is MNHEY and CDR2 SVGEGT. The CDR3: CASSYTPQGGEQFF. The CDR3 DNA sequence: TGTGCCAGCAGTTACACCCCCCAGGGTGGTGAGCAGTTCTTC.